This passage covers 27 T cell receptor beta chains from one sample sequenced in a study of blood T cell repertoires in COVID-19 (dated by TCRdb to the early 2020s). The library was built by means of the immunoSEQ multiplex PCR assay. The source is immuneACCESS, and TCRdb retained only in-frame sequences with V and J called. Part of the clones is not carried over; for the studies checked, unresolved V genes explain less than half of this, and the remainder is unexplained. The table for this sample lists 50,000 to 65,000 clones; approximately 80% of them were counted only once. The leading ten clones occupy around 5.3% of the sample. Sequencing was carried out using peripheral blood. The receptors were sampled from a woman in her sixties or seventies with acute or convalescent COVID-19.

The chain joins TRBV9 to TRBJ2-3, with D unresolved. CDR1 is SGDLS and CDR2 is YYNGEE in the germline V gene. This CDR3 region has 15 residues. The V end lost 0 bases, the J end lost 0 bases, and 8 bases lay between the germline ends. The CDR3, as DNA: TGTGCCAGCAGCGTAGAACCAGTAAGCACAGATACGCAGTATTTT. This translates into CASSVEPVSTDTQYF. Complete variable domain (other parts from reference TRBV9 and TRBJ2-3): DSGVTQTPKHLITATGQRVTLRCSPRSGDLSVYWYQQSLDQGLQFLIQYYNGEERAKGNILERFSAQQFPDLHSELNLSSLELGDSALYFCASSVEPVSTDTQYFGPGTRLTVL.

Details on this clone: The same CDR3 arises from other DNA sequences in this sample as well. The chain is built from TRBV12-3 or TRBV12-4 and TRBJ1-5; D gene ambiguous. The CDR3 has 13 residues. V was clipped by 5 bases and J by 7 bases, with 12 bases between them. The CDR3 nucleotides are TGTGCCAGCAGTCTTACCGGAGCGCAGCCCCAGCATTTT. Protein: CASSLTGAQPQHF.

DNA of the CDR3: TGTGCCAGCAGTGAATTGCCAGGGGAAGGTGGTTACGAGCAGTACTTC. Its protein is CASSELPGEGGYEQYF. V and J are TRBV6-1 and TRBJ2-7; the D gene is possibly TRBD1 (6 bases). The ends were cut back, 2 bases at V and 4 bases at J, with 18 bases in the middle. The CDR3 runs to 16 residues. Looked up from germline, CDR1 is MNHNS and CDR2 is SASEGT.

The V call is TRBV3-1 (or the pseudogene TRBV3-2), the J call TRBJ2-7; D might be TRBD1 (5 bases). The V and J ends lost 2 bases and 4 bases respectively, with 12 bases between them. This CDR3 region has 14 residues. Germline CDR1 is LGHDT and CDR2 is YNNKEL (reference sequence). The DNA for the CDR3 is TGTGCCAGCAGCCAACATGGGGCCCTGTACGAGCAGTACTTC. It is translated as CASSQHGALYEQYF.

A single count supports this clone. The chain recombines TRBV5-1 with TRBJ1-2, with TRBD1 matching over 8 bases. The germline V gene has CDR1 SGHRS and CDR2 YFSETQ. This CDR3 comprises 13 residues. Trimming at V came to 5 bases and at J to 3 bases, leaving 3 bases not matched to a gene. CDR3 bases: TGCGCCAGCAGTTCGACAGGGGACTATGGCTACACCTTC. It specifies CASSSTGDYGYTF.

The V gene is TRBV13, the J gene TRBJ2-2; 11 bases are shared with TRBD1. The junction had 3 bases not matched to a gene; V was cut back by 5 bases and J by 7 bases. The CDR3 loop spans 14 amino acids. The germline CDR1 and CDR2 sequences are PRHDT and FYEKMQ (reference sequence). For the CDR3, the DNA is TGTGCCAGCAGCCTGGGACAGGGGGTCGGGGAGCTGTTTTTT. Translating it yields CASSLGQGVGELFF. The variable domain in full, with the rest retrieved from reference TRBV13 and TRBJ2-2, is AAGVIQSPRHLIKEKRETATLKCYPIPRHDTVYWYQQGPGQDPQFLISFYEKMQSDKGSIPDRFSAQQFSDYHSELNMSSLELGDSALYFCASSLGQGVGELFFGEGSRLTVL.

The CDR3 loop reads CASSQGPASGGREQYF. Written as DNA, the CDR3 is TGCGCCAGCAGCCAAGGTCCGGCTAGCGGGGGGCGTGAGCAGTACTTC. The J gene is TRBJ2-7, the V gene TRBV4-1; 11 positions match TRBD2. The junction had 9 bases not matched to a gene; V was cut back by 1 base and J by 7 bases. Germline values: CDR1 MGHRA, CDR2 YSYEKL. This CDR3 has 16 residues.

This clone was detected only a few times. The rearrangement links TRBV28 to TRBJ1-2, with D possibly being TRBD1 (6 bases). There are 15 residues in the CDR3. Germline V gives CDR1 MDHEN, CDR2 SYDVKM. Between the trimmed V and J ends, which lost 9 bases and 3 bases, there was a span of 20 bases. CDR3 sequence (DNA): TGTGCCAGTCAAGGCGGGGGCCGTGGGTACTATGGCTACACCTTC. Translation: CASQGGGRGYYGYTF.

The rearrangement joins TRBV18 to TRBJ1-2; no firm D call. The ends were cut back, 1 base at V and 5 bases at J, with 11 bases in the middle. The germline V gene encodes CDR1 KGHSH and CDR2 LQKENI. CDR3 length equals 14 residues. This chain's CDR3 is CASSPLSGDYGYTF. The CDR3 DNA follows: TGTGCCAGCTCACCACTAAGCGGTGATTATGGCTACACCTTC.

The chain uses TRBV29-1 and TRBJ1-2; the match to TRBD1 covers 7 bases. Trimming took 5 bases from V and 2 from J; bases not matched to a gene: 11. This CDR3 is built from 15 residues. Germline V gene data show CDR1 as SQVTM and CDR2 as ANQGSEA. CDR3 bases: TGCAGCGTTCTCTTTACGGGACAGAGGAACTATGGCTACACCTTC. Its translation is CSVLFTGQRNYGYTF.

CDR3 region: CASSGVSYEQYF. The CDR3 DNA is TGTGCCAGTTCAGGGGTTTCCTACGAGCAGTACTTC. The J gene is TRBJ2-7, the V gene TRBV19, with D tentatively TRBD1 (6 bases). CDR1 and CDR2 from the germline V gene are LNHDA and SQIVND (reference sequence). There are 12 residues in the CDR3. V was cut by 8 bases and J by 1 base, with 9 bases left in between. The full variable domain, completed using reference TRBV19 and TRBJ2-7, is DGGITQSPKYLFRKEGQNVTLSCEQNLNHDAMYWYRQDPGQGLRLIYYSQIVNDFQKGDIAEGYSVSREKKESFPLTVTSAQKNPTAFYLCASSGVSYEQYFGPGTRLTVT.

In this sample, this clone turned up once. The chain couples TRBV7-8 to TRBJ2-3, with 16 bases that match TRBD2. V shed 5 bases and J 4 bases; nucleotides not matched to a gene: 15. Germline CDR1 reads SGHVS; CDR2 reads FQNEAQ. The CDR3 has 20 amino acids. Here the CDR3 reads CASSTPGLAGGFQRADTQYF. DNA for the CDR3: TGTGCCAGCAGCACCCCGGGACTAGCGGGAGGGTTCCAACGCGCAGATACGCAGTATTTT.

Note on this clone: This specimen includes other DNA sequences encoding the same CDR3. The rearrangement links TRBV3-1 (or the pseudogene TRBV3-2) to TRBJ1-6, with D hard to call. Trimming removed 1 base at V and 7 bases at J, with 8 bases between. This CDR3 is 14 amino acids long. Germline V gives CDR1 LGHDT, CDR2 YNNKEL (reference sequence). In DNA form, the CDR3 reads TGTGCCAGCAGCCAAGGGCGGGGAAATTCACCCCTCCACTTT. Residues: CASSQGRGNSPLHF.

This clone was counted only a few times. The V gene is TRBV28, the J gene TRBJ2-7, with TRBD1 matching over 7 bases. After removal of 5 bases from V and 1 base from J, the junction contained 5 bases not matched to a gene. The germline V gene has CDR1 MDHEN and CDR2 SYDVKM. CDR3 length: 14 amino acids. CDR3 in amino acids: CASSTRTGSYEQYF. The CDR3 DNA sequence: TGTGCCAGCAGTACCCGGACAGGTTCCTACGAGCAGTACTTC.

This clone is a singleton in its sample. The gene calls are TRBV5-1 and TRBJ2-7; no clear D gene. The CDR3 consists of 13 residues. V lost 0 bases to trimming and J lost 5 bases, with 9 bases between them. The V gene's germline CDR1 is SGHRS and CDR2 YFSETQ. This chain's CDR3 is CASSLGDINEQYF. In DNA, the CDR3 is TGCGCCAGCAGCTTGGGAGACATCAACGAGCAGTACTTC.

This clone appeared a single time. This sequence joins TRBV7-2 and TRBJ2-7; tentatively, D is TRBD2 (5 bases). Per germline, CDR1 SGHTA and CDR2 FQGNSA. This CDR3 contains 17 residues. Trimming stripped 0 bases from V and 0 bases from J, with 15 bases between. CDR3 DNA: TGTGCCAGCAGCTTAGCGAATCCGGGAACGAACTCCTACGAGCAGTACTTC. Residues: CASSLANPGTNSYEQYF.

As regards this clone: At one boundary the junction diverges from the germline segment, which might be a read error. The chain is built from TRBV15 and TRBJ1-4; 9 nucleotides match TRBD1. This CDR3 has 17 amino acids. Germline values: CDR1 LNHNV, CDR2 YYDKDF (reference sequence). CDR3 nucleotide sequence: TGTGCCACCAGCAAAGAAGGGGGGACAGGGAACATGAGGACTTGGAGGTTT. It specifies CATSKEGGTGNMRTWRF.

V gene TRBV11-3 combines with J gene TRBJ1-1, with D unresolved. Trimming left V 2 bases short and J 1 base short, with 14 bases between. The germline V gene has CDR1 SGHNT and CDR2 YENEEA. This CDR3 has 16 amino acids. CDR3 sequence: CASSLSALNPNTEAFF. As DNA, the CDR3 is TGTGCCAGCAGCTTAAGTGCCCTAAATCCGAACACTGAAGCTTTCTTT.

In this sample, this clone turned up once. V usage is TRBV6-2 or TRBV6-3 and J usage is TRBJ1-5; 7 positions match TRBD1. The CDR3 totals 18 residues. Germline trimming cut 6 bases from V and 4 bases from J; bases unmatched to any gene: 18. Germline V gene lookup returns CDR1 MNHEY and CDR2 SVGEGT. The CDR3 spells CASSPGTGAATRNQPQHF. Written as DNA, the CDR3 is TGTGCCAGCAGCCCTGGAACAGGGGCCGCGACGCGAAATCAGCCCCAGCATTTT.

The V call is TRBV3-1 (or the pseudogene TRBV3-2), the J call TRBJ1-1; the D is unclear. V was clipped by 5 bases and J by 4 bases, with 8 bases between them. Germline V gene lookup returns CDR1 LGHDT and CDR2 YNNKEL (reference sequence). The CDR3 sequence is 12 residues long. In nucleotides, the CDR3 is TGTGCCAGCAGCGCGCCAGGCACTGAAGCTTTCTTT. Protein: CASSAPGTEAFF.

The chain links TRBV13 to TRBJ2-2, with D hard to call. The CDR3 loop spans 14 amino acids. Per germline, CDR1 PRHDT and CDR2 FYEKMQ (reference sequence). Deletions cut 0 bases from V and 7 bases from J, with 9 bases between. The CDR3 DNA follows: TGTGCCAGCAGCTTAGGCCTCGGAGACGGGGAGCTGTTTTTT. Its translation is CASSLGLGDGELFF.

The chain uses TRBV3-1 (or the pseudogene TRBV3-2) and TRBJ2-1; TRBD2 aligns across 9 bases. The V and J ends lost 0 bases and 10 bases, in that order; junction bases with no gene match: 7. The CDR3 runs to 15 residues. Germline CDR1 is LGHDT and CDR2 is YNNKEL (reference sequence). DNA of the CDR3: TGTGCCAGCAGCCAAGATGAGCGGGGGGCACGGGAGCAGTTCTTC. Translated, it gives CASSQDERGAREQFF.

The rearrangement links TRBV6-5 to TRBJ1-2; 7 positions agree with TRBD1. Germline V CDR1 and CDR2: MNHEY, SVGAGI. The CDR3 is made up of 13 amino acids. Germline trimming cut 5 bases from V and 5 bases from J; bases unmatched to any gene: 5. The CDR3 DNA follows: TGTGCCAGCAGTCTGGGACAGTTATATGGCTACACCTTC. It codes for CASSLGQLYGYTF.

The chain joins TRBV6-6 to TRBJ2-2; D is ambiguous. Germline V lookup: CDR1 MNHNY, CDR2 SVGAGI (reference sequence). This CDR3 contains 16 residues. Trimming shortened V by 2 bases and J by 4 bases, and 14 bases separated the two germline ends. The CDR3 sequence: CASSYLEPRTTGELFF. As DNA, the CDR3 is TGTGCCAGCAGTTACCTCGAGCCCCGTACCACCGGGGAGCTGTTTTTT.

This clone was counted only a few times. The chain has TRBV4-1 and TRBJ1-2; TRBD1 might be the D (5 bases). CDR1 is MGHRA, CDR2 YSYEKL, per germline. Deletions cut 2 bases from V and 4 bases from J, with 11 bases between. This CDR3 comprises 14 residues. The CDR3 DNA is TGCGCCAGCAGCCAACCAGGGCTGGGCTATGGCTACACCTTC. Its protein product is CASSQPGLGYGYTF.

The chain couples TRBV12-3 or TRBV12-4 to TRBJ1-2; D is possibly TRBD1 (5 bases). V shed 8 bases and J shed 4 bases, with 11 bases lying between them. This CDR3 comprises 12 residues. The CDR3: CASQIGGYGYTF. The CDR3 nucleotides read TGTGCCAGCCAAATCGGGGGCTATGGCTACACCTTC.

V usage is TRBV7-8 and J usage is TRBJ1-5; TRBD1 aligns across 8 bases. There are 16 residues in the CDR3. V was clipped by 1 base and J by 3 bases; unmatched bases: 5. Germline CDR1 is SGHVS and CDR2 is FQNEAQ. The CDR3 nucleotides are TGTGCCAGCAGCTTAGAATCAGGGGGCGCCAATCAGCCCCAGCATTTT. It translates to CASSLESGGANQPQHF.